This T cell receptor (beta chain) was observed in a study of CD8 T cells in Susac syndrome. An input of about 0.45 to 1 ug of RNA was subjected to reverse transcription using random hexamers. TCRdb re-called the immunoSEQ multiplex PCR reads with MiXCR, one entry per CDR3 protein. The sample includes about 170,000 distinct CDR3 sequences, 95% to 96% of them seen just once. CD8+ and CD4+ T cells from blood underwent TCR beta sequencing. TEMRA cells were FACS-enriched, and CD8+ and CD4+ T cells were isolated negatively. This CDR3 contains 13 residues. Germline lookup yields CDR1 DFQATT and CDR2 SNEGSKA (reference sequence). Losses at the gene ends were 8 bases for V and 6 bases for J; bases not matched to a gene: 10.

The chain links TRBV20-1 to TRBJ2-7; TRBD1 aligns across 10 bases. Sequences were obtained from CD4+ T cells from PBMCs. This receptor was taken from a human donor with Susac syndrome. The CDR3 coding sequence is TGCAGTCTAAGAGGACAGGGGGTCGGCGAGCAGTACGTC. Protein product: CSLRGQGVGEQYV.